The 13 T cell receptor beta chains below were found in one sample sequenced in a study of cytomegalovirus exposure and HLA in healthy donors. Using immunoSEQ multiplex PCR, the repertoire was profiled, and TCRdb retains in-frame clones only, with some absent. The sample has 180,000 or so clones, 84% seen once. The sample consisted of PBMCs. These TCRs come from a young woman in good health and CMV-seropositive.

The rearrangement uses TRBV7-6 and TRBJ2-7; 13 positions agree with TRBD2. The ends lost 5 bases at V and 7 bases at J; junction bases unmatched: 11. This CDR3 has 16 residues. Germline lookup yields CDR1 SGHVS and CDR2 FNYEAQ. The CDR3 nucleotides read TGTGCCAGCAGCCCGCGACTAGCGGGAGGAACTTGGGAGCAGTACTTC. It codes for CASSPRLAGGTWEQYF.

CDR3 nucleotides: TGTGCCAGTAGTTCCCGGGACAGGGATGACGGCTACACCTTC. Protein product: CASSSRDRDDGYTF. This sequence joins TRBV19 and TRBJ1-2; 9 bases align to TRBD1. The V gene end was trimmed by 5 bases and the J gene end by 8 bases; junction bases not matched to a gene: 9. The CDR3 is 14 amino acids. Germline V gene lookup returns CDR1 LNHDA and CDR2 SQIVND (reference sequence). The variable domain in full, completed from reference TRBV19 and TRBJ1-2, reads DGGITQSPKYLFRKEGQNVTLSCEQNLNHDAMYWYRQDPGQGLRLIYYSQIVNDFQKGDIAEGYSVSREKKESFPLTVTSAQKNPTAFYLCASSSRDRDDGYTFGSGTRLTVV.

The V call is TRBV2, the J call TRBJ2-2; TRBD2 matches at 11 bases. Germline V gives CDR1 SNHLY, CDR2 FYNNEI. Losses at the gene ends were 6 bases for V and 5 bases for J; bases not matched to a gene: 5. The CDR3 covers 15 residues. This chain's CDR3 is CASSATSGSTGELFF. For the CDR3, the DNA is TGTGCCAGCAGCGCTACTAGCGGGAGTACCGGGGAGCTGTTTTTT.

Only a few counts were recorded for this clone. This chain uses TRBV7-8 with TRBJ1-2; possible D gene TRBD1, 6 bases. V lost 4 bases, J lost 7 bases, and 13 bases lay in between. The length of the CDR3 is 13 residues. Germline lookup yields CDR1 SGHVS and CDR2 FQNEAQ. The DNA for the CDR3 is TGTGCCAGCAGCTACACAGGGAACGGTGGCTACACCTTC. Amino acid sequence: CASSYTGNGGYTF.

This rearrangement joins TRBV6-1 to TRBJ1-2, with 7 bases aligning to TRBD1. V lost 4 bases to trimming and J lost 8 bases; unmatched junction nucleotides: 7. The CDR3 has 13 amino acids. Germline values: CDR1 MNHNS, CDR2 SASEGT. CDR3 protein: CASSATGKIGYTF. Written as DNA, the CDR3 is TGTGCCAGCAGTGCGACAGGGAAGATCGGCTACACCTTC.

Details on this clone: A junction boundary mismatches the germline segment, possibly from a read error. This chain joins TRBV7-2 and TRBJ1-2, with D possibly TRBD1 on 6 matching bases. The CDR3 runs 13 residues. CDR1 and CDR2 from the germline V gene are SGHTA and FQGNSA. The CDR3 nucleotides read TGTGCCAGCAGCTCGAGAGCTGGACAGCTATCAATCTTC. This gives the protein CASSSRAGQLSIF.

V and J are TRBV6-1 and TRBJ2-1, with 7 bases identical to TRBD2. CDR3 length equals 16 residues. Trimming cost V 2 bases and J 2 bases; bases outside gene matches: 6. CDR1 is MNHNS and CDR2 is SASEGT in the germline V gene. CDR3 sequence: CASSEQAGFAYNEQFF. CDR3 sequence (DNA): TGTGCCAGCAGTGAACAAGCGGGGTTCGCCTACAATGAGCAGTTCTTC.

The chain has TRBV27 and TRBJ1-4; D is uncertain. V gave up 1 base and J gave up 5 bases, with 11 bases separating them. CDR1 is MNHEY and CDR2 is SMNVEV in the germline V gene (reference sequence). The CDR3 contains 15 residues. CDR3: CASSLYRTVNEKLFF. CDR3 nucleotide sequence: TGTGCCAGCAGTTTATATAGAACCGTGAATGAAAAACTGTTTTTT.

The CDR3 reads CASSLKRPNTGELFF. In DNA form, the CDR3 reads TGTGCCAGCAGTTTAAAGCGCCCGAACACCGGGGAGCTGTTTTTT. The rearrangement links TRBV27 to TRBJ2-2; D uncertain. Trimming shortened V by 2 bases and J by 0 bases, and 7 bases separated the two germline ends. This CDR3 is 15 amino acids long. Per germline, CDR1 MNHEY and CDR2 SMNVEV (reference sequence).

CDR3 bases: TGTGCCAGCAGTTACTCCGGGGGGCGGGACGAGCAGTACTTC. Protein: CASSYSGGRDEQYF. The genes are TRBV6-5 and TRBJ2-7; D perhaps matches TRBD2 (7 bases). There are 14 residues in the CDR3. The V end was cut by 0 bases, the J end by 5 bases, with 11 bases between. CDR1 MNHEY and CDR2 SVGAGI come from the germline V gene.

The chain carries TRBV2 and TRBJ1-4; D ambiguous. V shed 6 bases and J shed 0 bases, with 11 bases lying between them. The CDR3 spans 15 residues. CDR1 SNHLY and CDR2 FYNNEI come from the germline V gene. This CDR3 is CASRAEFATNEKLFF. The DNA for the CDR3 is TGTGCCAGCAGGGCCGAATTTGCAACTAATGAAAAACTGTTTTTT.

The chain couples TRBV25-1 to TRBJ2-1; D is ambiguous. V was shortened by 1 base and J by 4 bases, with 14 bases between the two germline ends. Germline V gene data show CDR1 as MGHDK and CDR2 as SYGVNS. The CDR3 totals 16 residues. CDR3 loop: CASSESGPVWYNEQFF. CDR3 coding DNA: TGTGCCAGCAGTGAATCAGGCCCCGTGTGGTACAATGAGCAGTTCTTC. Full variable domain (remainder filled in from reference TRBV25-1 and TRBJ2-1): EADIYQTPRYLVIGTGKKITLECSQTMGHDKMYWYQQDPGMELHLIHYSYGVNSTEKGDLSSESTVSRIRTEHFPLTLESARPSHTSQYLCASSESGPVWYNEQFFGPGTRLTVL.

The chain's CDR3 is CASSLTANSGANVLTF. Written as DNA, the CDR3 is TGTGCCAGCAGCTTAACCGCTAACTCTGGGGCCAACGTCCTGACTTTC. The gene calls are TRBV5-6 and TRBJ2-6; D is unresolved. Per the germline V gene, CDR1 is SGHDT and CDR2 is YYEEEE. Trimming stripped 2 bases from V and 0 bases from J, with 9 bases between. CDR3 length equals 16 residues.